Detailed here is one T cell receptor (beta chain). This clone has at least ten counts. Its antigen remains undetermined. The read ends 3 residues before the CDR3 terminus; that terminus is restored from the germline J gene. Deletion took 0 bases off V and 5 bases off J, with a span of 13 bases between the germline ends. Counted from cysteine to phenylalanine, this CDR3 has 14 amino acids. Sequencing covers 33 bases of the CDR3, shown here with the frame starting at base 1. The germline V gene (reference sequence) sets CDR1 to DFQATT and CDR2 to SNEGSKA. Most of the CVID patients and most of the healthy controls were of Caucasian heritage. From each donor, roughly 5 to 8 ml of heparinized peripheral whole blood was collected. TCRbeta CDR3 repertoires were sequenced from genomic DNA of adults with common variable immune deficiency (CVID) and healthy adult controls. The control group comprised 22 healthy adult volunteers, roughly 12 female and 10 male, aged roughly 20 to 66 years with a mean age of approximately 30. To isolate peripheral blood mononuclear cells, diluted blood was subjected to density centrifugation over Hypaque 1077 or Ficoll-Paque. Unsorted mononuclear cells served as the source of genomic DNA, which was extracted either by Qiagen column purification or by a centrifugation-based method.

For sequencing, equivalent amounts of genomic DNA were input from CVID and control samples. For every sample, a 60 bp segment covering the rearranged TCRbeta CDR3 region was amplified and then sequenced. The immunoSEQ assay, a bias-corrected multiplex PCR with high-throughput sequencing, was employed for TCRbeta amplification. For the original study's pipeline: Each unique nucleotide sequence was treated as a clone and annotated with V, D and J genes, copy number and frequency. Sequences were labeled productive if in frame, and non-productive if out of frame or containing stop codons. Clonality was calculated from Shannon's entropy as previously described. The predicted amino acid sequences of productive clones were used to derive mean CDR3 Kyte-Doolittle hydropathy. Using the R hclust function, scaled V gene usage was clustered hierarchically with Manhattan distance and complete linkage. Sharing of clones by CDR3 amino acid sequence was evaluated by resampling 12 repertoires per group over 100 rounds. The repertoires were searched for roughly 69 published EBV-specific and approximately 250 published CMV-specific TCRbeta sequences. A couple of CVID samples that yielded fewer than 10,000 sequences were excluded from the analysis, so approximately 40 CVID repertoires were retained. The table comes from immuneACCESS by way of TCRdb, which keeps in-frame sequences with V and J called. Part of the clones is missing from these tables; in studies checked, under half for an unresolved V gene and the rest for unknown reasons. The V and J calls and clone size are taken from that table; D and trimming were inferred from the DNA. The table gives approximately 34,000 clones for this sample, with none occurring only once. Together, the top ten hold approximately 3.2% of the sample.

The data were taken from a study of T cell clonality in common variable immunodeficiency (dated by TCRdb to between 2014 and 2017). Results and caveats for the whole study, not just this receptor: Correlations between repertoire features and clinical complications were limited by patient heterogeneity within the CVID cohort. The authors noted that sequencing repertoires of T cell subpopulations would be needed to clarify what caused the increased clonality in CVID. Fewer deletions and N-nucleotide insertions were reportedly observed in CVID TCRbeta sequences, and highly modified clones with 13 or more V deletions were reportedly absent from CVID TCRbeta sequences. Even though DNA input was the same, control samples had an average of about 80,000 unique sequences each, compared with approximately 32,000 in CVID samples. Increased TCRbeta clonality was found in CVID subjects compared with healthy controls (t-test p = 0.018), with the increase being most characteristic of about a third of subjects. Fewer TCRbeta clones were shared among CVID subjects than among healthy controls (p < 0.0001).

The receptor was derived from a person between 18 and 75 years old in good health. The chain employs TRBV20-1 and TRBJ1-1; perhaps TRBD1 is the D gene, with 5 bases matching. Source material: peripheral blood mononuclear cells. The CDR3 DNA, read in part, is TGCAGTGCTAGAGATTGGGGCCGGCGGACTGAA. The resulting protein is CSARDWGRRTE. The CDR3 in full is CSARDWGRRTEAFF.